This is a list of T cell receptor beta chains from one sample in a study of cytomegalovirus exposure and HLA in healthy donors. Profiling relied on immunoSEQ multiplex PCR, and the TCRdb table lists in-frame clones only, not all of them. The data hold about 78,000 clones, with 90% to 97% observed a single time. The sequenced sample was PBMCs. The receptors shown here come from a man younger than 35 in good health and CMV-seropositive. Both conserved end residues are part of each CDR3. The D gene is left open where the match is weak. Clone size is not always given. Where it is, it says once, few, many or a class for expanded clones.

clone_size d_call j_call v_call cdr3_aa cdr3_nt
- TRBD1 TRBJ1-2 TRBV25-1 CASWDRMFGYTF TGTGCCAGCTGGGACAGAATGTTCGGCTACACCTTC
- - TRBJ2-3 TRBV25-1 CASSEYSGSGDTQYF TGTGCCAGCAGTGAATATTCCGGGAGCGGAGATACGCAGTATTTT
- - TRBJ2-5 TRBV30 CAWSATRGLATWETQYF TGTGCCTGGAGTGCCACCCGCGGCCTAGCGACGTGGGAGACCCAGTACTTC
- TRBD2 TRBJ2-7 TRBV18 CASSLLAGANEQYF TGTGCCAGCTCACTGCTAGCGGGAGCCAATGAGCAGTACTTC
- TRBD1 TRBJ1-2 TRBV28 CASRPTGDYGYTF TGTGCCAGCAGGCCCACAGGGGACTATGGCTACACCTTC
- - TRBJ1-3 TRBV9 CASSVGQASGNTIYF TGTGCCAGCAGCGTAGGGCAGGCCTCTGGAAACACCATATATTTT
- - TRBJ2-7 TRBV19 CASSFTGMNEQYF TGTGCCAGTAGTTTCACAGGGATGAACGAGCAGTACTTC
- - TRBJ2-1 TRBV7-3 CASSVSGGGTNEQFF TGTGCCAGCAGCGTCAGCGGCGGCGGGACCAATGAGCAGTTCTTC
- - TRBJ2-3 TRBV11-2 CASSSLTDTQYF TGTGCCAGCAGCTCCCTCACAGATACGCAGTATTTT
- TRBD2 TRBJ2-1 TRBV27 CASSKGLAGVNEQFF TGTGCCAGCAGCAAGGGACTAGCGGGGGTCAATGAGCAGTTCTTC
once - TRBJ1-5 TRBV10-2 CASSEGSNQPQHF TGCGCCAGCAGTGAGGGCTCAAATCAGCCCCAGCATTTT
- TRBD1 TRBJ1-2 TRBV6-1 CASSEAGGQFSNYGYTF TGTGCCAGCAGTGAAGCGGGGGGACAGTTTTCTAACTATGGCTACACCTTC
- - TRBJ2-4 TRBV29-1 CSFGQKNIQYF TGCAGCTTTGGACAGAAAAACATTCAGTACTTC
- TRBD1 TRBJ2-1 TRBV4-2 CASSQGQGEGQFF TGTGCCAGCAGCCAAGGACAGGGGGAGGGGCAGTTCTTC
- TRBD1 TRBJ2-2 TRBV18 CASSPPGQGNTGELFF TGTGCCAGCTCACCGCCGGGACAGGGGAACACCGGGGAGCTGTTTTTT
- - TRBJ1-1 TRBV19 CASTGGQMNTEAFF TGTGCCAGTACGGGGGGGCAGATGAACACTGAAGCTTTCTTT
- - TRBJ2-3 TRBV30 CAWSVGQGSADTQYF TGTGCCTGGAGTGTAGGGCAGGGATCGGCAGATACGCAGTATTTT
once - TRBJ1-2 TRBV28 CASILSGSNYGYTF TGTGCCAGCATCTTGTCGGGGTCTAATTATGGCTACACCTTC
- TRBD2 TRBJ2-1 TRBV6-5 CASRLAGLDEQFF TGTGCCAGCAGACTAGCGGGACTGGATGAGCAGTTCTTC